This T cell receptor beta chain was captured by sequencing in a study of human T cells and chemical hapten exposure. The overall study: DPC 0.01% went on the upper back by patch test, with reading at 6 days.

The time point here: patch test 1, 2 weeks after DPC sensitization. The treatment was: therapeutic diphenylcyclopropenone sensitization with weekly scalp DPC. Total RNA came from unfractionated whole blood. Each CDR3 protein is one row after TCRdb ran MiXCR on the RACE reads. Seen here are around 190,000 distinct CDR3 sequences, under 25% observed once, and the top ten hold approximately 6.7%. This CDR3 has 15 residues. V was pared by 3 bases and J by 7 bases, with 7 bases of the junction left unmatched. The chain employs TRBV12-3 or TRBV12-4 and TRBJ1-4, with TRBD1 matching 8 bases. Specimen: whole blood, collected in connection with sensitization to the hapten diphenylcyclopropenone (DPC). This TCR came from a woman aged 50 to 65 with alopecia areata. Some clones in this sample may be carry-over from other donors' samples. The CDR3 sequence is CASSFHSGGSEKLFF. In nucleotides, the CDR3 is TGTGCCAGCAGTTTCCACTCAGGGGGCAGTGAAAAACTGTTTTTT.